The rows below give T cell receptor beta chains drawn from one sample of a study of T cell responses to AZD1222 COVID-19 vaccine. The table came from immunoSEQ multiplex PCR; TCRdb's copy has only in-frame clones and leaves some out. The sample yields more than 95,000 clones, approximately 90% seen once. The material sequenced was peripheral blood, taken on day 0 of AZD1222 vaccination. The receptors were sampled from an adult in good health. Both conserved end residues are part of each CDR3. A D gene is named only where the DNA matches it firmly. Expanded clones get a size class; other rows say once, few or many, or leave the size out.

d_call | j_call | clone_size | v_call | cdr3_nt | cdr3_aa
TRBD1 | TRBJ2-7 | once | TRBV10-3 | TGTGCCATCAGTGATCGACAGGGGCACTCCTACGAGCAGTACTTC | CAISDRQGHSYEQYF
. | TRBJ1-3 | . | TRBV10-3 | TGTGCCATAGGGGGTCCTGGAAACACCATATATTTT | CAIGGPGNTIYF
TRBD1 | TRBJ2-1 | . | TRBV2 | TGTGCCAGCAGTGAAGGGACAGGGGCCTACAATGAGCAGTTCTTC | CASSEGTGAYNEQFF
. | TRBJ1-2 | . | TRBV29-1 | TGCAGCGTCAACACCGCAGGGTATGGCTACACCTTC | CSVNTAGYGYTF
. | TRBJ1-6 | once | TRBV28 | TGTGCCAGCAGTCCCCGGTCCTATAATTCACCCCTCCACTTT | CASSPRSYNSPLHF
TRBD1 | TRBJ2-2 | . | TRBV6-5 | TGTGCCAGCAACTTAGGGGGCCTCACCGGGGAGCTGTTTTTT | CASNLGGLTGELFF
TRBD1 | TRBJ2-1 | once | TRBV5-1 | TGCGCCAGCAGCCCCCAGGGACAGGGGTACCTTAGCTCCTACAATGAGCAGTTCTTC | CASSPQGQGYLSSYNEQFF
. | TRBJ1-1 | . | TRBV6-5 | TGTGCCAGCAGTTACGACCGAGAAACTGAAGCTTTCTTT | CASSYDRETEAFF
. | TRBJ1-2 | few | TRBV18 | TGTGCCAGCTCACCCCCATTCAACTATGGCTACACCTTC | CASSPPFNYGYTF
. | TRBJ1-2 | . | TRBV29-1 | TGCAGCGTTGAGGACCCTAACTATGGCTACACCTTC | CSVEDPNYGYTF
. | TRBJ1-5 | . | TRBV19 | TGTGCCAGTAGGGTGGGATGGGGCAATCAGCCCCAGCATTTT | CASRVGWGNQPQHF
TRBD1 | TRBJ1-5 | . | TRBV2 | TGTGCCAGCAGCGGGACAGGGGAGGGCAATCAGCCCCAGCATTTT | CASSGTGEGNQPQHF
. | TRBJ1-5 | . | TRBV16 | TGTGCCAGCAGCCAATCTCCGGGACACCCGCATTTT | CASSQSPGHPHF
. | TRBJ2-7 | . | TRBV7-8 | TGTGCCAGCAGCCCTCCCGGGTCCCGGGGATCCTACGAGCAGTACTTC | CASSPPGSRGSYEQYF
TRBD2 | TRBJ2-7 | few | TRBV5-1 | TGCGCCAGCAGCTTGGCACTAGCGGGGAGCTCCTACGAGCAGTACTTC | CASSLALAGSSYEQYF
. | TRBJ1-2 | once | TRBV9 | TGTGCCAGCAGCGTACTCTGGGGGGGCTACACCTTC | CASSVLWGGYTF
. | TRBJ1-4 | . | TRBV18 | TGTGCCAGCTCACCGCCAGGAAGAGACGGAAAACTGTTTTTT | CASSPPGRDGKLFF
TRBD1 | TRBJ2-7 | . | TRBV10-2 | TGCGCCAGCACCAGAACCGCTGGACAGGGGGCGTCCGAGCAGTACTTC | CASTRTAGQGASEQYF
. | TRBJ2-2 | . | TRBV10-3 | TGTGCCATCAAGATGGGGGGACCGAACACCGGGGAGCTGTTTTTT | CAIKMGGPNTGELFF
TRBD1 | TRBJ2-7 | . | TRBV6-5 | TGTGCCAGCCGACAAACAGGGGGCGGTTTCCACGAGCAGTACTTC | CASRQTGGGFHEQYF
TRBD2 | TRBJ2-1 | . | TRBV7-9 | TGTGCCAGCAGCCGAGGACTTAGCGGGAGGGTGTTCTTC | CASSRGLSGRVFF
. | TRBJ1-4 | . | TRBV27 | TGTGCCAGCAGTTTATTGGTTAATGAAAAACTGTTTTTT | CASSLLVNEKLFF
TRBD1 | TRBJ1-2 | . | TRBV7-8 | TGTGCCAGTAGACGACAGGGGATCGAGAACTATGGCTACACCTTC | CASRRQGIENYGYTF
. | TRBJ2-7 | . | TRBV6-1 | TGTGCCAGCAGTGAAGGGGTCAGGGGCGTCTCCTACGAGCAGTACTTC | CASSEGVRGVSYEQYF
. | TRBJ2-2 | . | TRBV18 | TGTGCCAGCTCACCACGGTCACAGACTACCGGGGAGCTGTTTTTT | CASSPRSQTTGELFF
. | TRBJ2-1 | . | TRBV5-1 | TGCGCCAGCAGCTTGGCCGTCGGTAGCTCCTACAATGAGCAGTTCTTC | CASSLAVGSSYNEQFF
. | TRBJ1-1 | . | TRBV3-1/TRBV3-2 | TGTGCCAGCAGCCAAGTCCGTGGGACTGAAGCTTTCTTT | CASSQVRGTEAFF
. | TRBJ1-3 | few | TRBV9 | TGTGCCAGCAGCAGGGACCGGGCTGGAAACACCATATATTTT | CASSRDRAGNTIYF
. | TRBJ2-2 | . | TRBV6-4 | TGTGCCAGCAGTGATCGTTTCACCGGGGAGCTGTTTTTT | CASSDRFTGELFF
TRBD1 | TRBJ1-2 | . | TRBV15 | TGTGCCACCAGCAGAGATGGGGACAGGGGCTATGGCTACACCTTC | CATSRDGDRGYGYTF
. | TRBJ2-3 | . | TRBV5-1 | TGCGCCAGCAGCTTTAGGAGATCAGATACGCAGTATTTT | CASSFRRSDTQYF
. | TRBJ2-2 | . | TRBV11-2 | TGTGCCAGCAGCTTAGAAATGGGGGGGCGCGTCACCGGGGAGCTGTTTTTT | CASSLEMGGRVTGELFF
. | TRBJ2-1 | . | TRBV5-6 | TGTGCCAGCAGCTTGGAACTAGCAGAGCTCTCCTACAATGAGCAGTTCTTC | CASSLELAELSYNEQFF
TRBD1 | TRBJ2-4 | once | TRBV6-1 | TGTGCCAGCAGTGAACGGGGACAGGGGAGGAACATTCAGTACTTC | CASSERGQGRNIQYF
TRBD1 | TRBJ2-3 | . | TRBV6-1 | TGTGCCAGCAGTGGAAGGACAGGACCCTCAACAGATACGCAGTATTTT | CASSGRTGPSTDTQYF
TRBD1 | TRBJ1-6 | . | TRBV28 | TGTGCCATTAGGACAGGGACTAATTCACCCCTCCACTTT | CAIRTGTNSPLHF
. | TRBJ2-7 | . | TRBV18 | TGTGCCAGCTCACCATCGGTCGGCTACGAGCAGTACTTC | CASSPSVGYEQYF
. | TRBJ2-3 | . | TRBV9 | TGTGCCAGCAGCCGAGTAGGGGGCACAGATACGCAGTATTTT | CASSRVGGTDTQYF
. | TRBJ1-2 | . | TRBV4-1 | TGCGCCAGCAGCCAAGGACCAAAAGGGGTTAACTATGGCTACACCTTC | CASSQGPKGVNYGYTF
TRBD1 | TRBJ1-6 | . | TRBV5-1 | TGCGCCAGCAGCGCGTGGACAGGGCCTTCCCTTAATTCACCCCTCCACTTT | CASSAWTGPSLNSPLHF
TRBD1 | TRBJ2-2 | . | TRBV4-2 | TGTGCCAGCAGCCAAGTGGGACAGGGGACCGGGGAGCTGTTTTTT | CASSQVGQGTGELFF
. | TRBJ1-1 | . | TRBV7-8 | TGTGCCAGCAGCTGGAGGGGAAACACTGAAGCTTTCTTT | CASSWRGNTEAFF
. | TRBJ2-3 | . | TRBV18 | TGTGCCAGCTCACCACGGGTGCGATTTAGCACAGATACGCAGTATTTT | CASSPRVRFSTDTQYF
. | TRBJ1-1 | . | TRBV6-4 | TGTGCCAGCAGTGCGTCACCGGGAAACACTGAAGCTTTCTTT | CASSASPGNTEAFF
. | TRBJ2-2 | . | TRBV9 | TGTGCCAGCAGCGAGAACACCGGGGAGCTGTTTTTT | CASSENTGELFF
TRBD2 | TRBJ2-1 | . | TRBV6-1 | TGTGCCAGCAGTGCAGCCAGCACCATTCTAGCGGGCCGCTACAATGAGCAGTTCTTC | CASSAASTILAGRYNEQFF
TRBD1 | TRBJ2-7 | . | TRBV19 | TGTGCCAGTAGTACCCCACGAACGAGGACAGGGTCGAGATCCTACGAGCAGTACTTC | CASSTPRTRTGSRSYEQYF
. | TRBJ2-1 | . | TRBV5-1 | TGCGCCAGCAGCTTGAAGGGGAATGAGCAGTTCTTC | CASSLKGNEQFF
. | TRBJ2-7 | once | TRBV18 | TGTGCCAGCTCACCAGCTAGTCTGGAATACGAGCAGTACTTC | CASSPASLEYEQYF